Following are 18 T cell receptor beta chains from one sample sequenced in a study of molecular identifiers for immune sequencing clone quantification. TCRdb re-analysed the PCR reads in MiXCR, keeping a single row per CDR3 protein. The sample yields approximately 590,000 distinct CDR3 sequences, approximately 24% seen once. The sequenced material came from naive CD8+ T cells from blood, with Jurkat cell RNA spiked in. Indicated subset: FACS-sorted CD8+CD4-CCR7+CD45RA+ naive T cells. The receptors shown here come from a human donor in good health. Some libraries in this study had Jurkat cell RNA spiked in.

This chain joins TRBV19 and TRBJ2-3, with D tentatively TRBD2 (5 bases). Trimming left V 7 bases short and J 6 bases short, with 17 bases between. The CDR3 sequence is 14 residues long. CDR1 and CDR2 from the germline V gene are LNHDA and SQIVND (reference sequence). The CDR3 protein is CASTLALGMDTQYF. The CDR3 DNA follows: TGTGCCAGTACCTTAGCGTTGGGTATGGATACGCAGTATTTT. Based on the CDR3 plus reference TRBV19 and TRBJ2-3, the full variable domain is DGGITQSPKYLFRKEGQNVTLSCEQNLNHDAMYWYRQDPGQGLRLIYYSQIVNDFQKGDIAEGYSVSREKKESFPLTVTSAQKNPTAFYLCASTLALGMDTQYFGPGTRLTVL.

This clonotype was seen ten or more times. This chain joins TRBV19 and TRBJ1-1; D unclear. Germline CDR1 LNHDA, CDR2 SQIVND (reference sequence). Deletions cut 6 bases from V and 1 base from J, with 9 bases between. The CDR3 length is 13 residues. CDR3 nucleotides: TGTGCCAGTAGAATCTATGCGAACACTGAAGCTTTCTTT. Amino acid sequence: CASRIYANTEAFF.

The chain combines TRBV5-6 with TRBJ2-7; TRBD1 might be the D (5 bases). This CDR3 is built from 14 residues. With 3 bases removed from V and 0 bases from J, the gap between germline ends came to 10 bases. Germline assignment: CDR1 SGHDT and CDR2 YYEEEE. This CDR3 is CASSWGSGSYEQYF. The CDR3 DNA reads as TGTGCCAGCAGCTGGGGCAGTGGCTCCTACGAGCAGTACTTC.

This clonotype was seen repeatedly, ten times or more. This rearrangement joins TRBV20-1 to TRBJ2-7, with 7 positions matching TRBD2. The germline gives CDR1 DFQATT, CDR2 SNEGSKA (reference sequence). The CDR3 is 15 amino acids. V shed 0 bases and J 3 bases; nucleotides not matched to a gene: 8. CDR3 amino acids: CSARDLAGDLYEQYF. As DNA, the CDR3 is TGCAGTGCTAGAGATCTGGCGGGAGATCTCTACGAGCAGTACTTC.

On this clonotype: A read error is possible here, since a much larger clone lies one base away. The chain carries TRBV7-2 and TRBJ2-5; D possibly corresponds to TRBD1 (6 bases). Germline-derived CDR1 and CDR2 are SGHTA and FQGNSA. This CDR3 comprises 14 residues. The CDR3 bases are TGTGCCAGCAGCTCCACTGGACAGCAAGAGCCCCAGTACTTC. Translation: CASSSTGQQEPQYF.

Turning to this clonotype: Since a much larger clone is just one base distant, this may be a read error. The V and J genes are TRBV9 and TRBJ2-2; perhaps TRBD1 as D (5 bases). This CDR3 contains 13 residues. CDR1 and CDR2 from the germline V gene are SGDLS and YYNGEE. The CDR3 region has the DNA TGTGCCAGCAGCGTTTGGGGCACCGAGGAGCTGTTTTTT. Amino acid sequence: CASSVWGTEELFF.

This clonotype was seen a single time. No conserved phenylalanine or tryptophan ends this CDR3, so it is likely a read error. CDR3 bases: TGTGCCAGCAGCCAAGACCGAGGAGACCCGTTCAATCAGCCCCAGCATTTA. Its translation is CASSQDRGDPFNQPQHL. V and J are TRBV3-1 and TRBJ1-5, with D unclear. Germline CDR1 is LGHDT and CDR2 is YNNKEL (reference sequence). CDR3 length: 17 amino acids. V was trimmed by 0 bases and J by 3 bases, leaving 15 bases between them.

This clonotype was seen more than once but under ten times. V gene TRBV27 combines with J gene TRBJ1-5; D is ambiguous. Trimming left V 7 bases short and J 0 bases short, with 10 bases between. Germline CDR1 and CDR2: MNHEY and SMNVEV (reference sequence). The CDR3 is made up of 14 amino acids. The CDR3 region is CASTPAGSNQPQHF. DNA for the CDR3: TGTGCCAGCACCCCCGCCGGTAGCAATCAGCCCCAGCATTTT.

This clonotype has ten or more counts. The rearrangement links TRBV6-5 to TRBJ2-1; 7 bases align to TRBD1. Germline CDR1 is MNHEY and CDR2 is SVGAGI. This CDR3 contains 15 residues. Unmatched junction bases numbered 2, after V lost 1 base and J lost 2 bases. CDR3 protein: CASSYWQGAYNEQFF. CDR3 sequence (DNA): TGTGCCAGCAGTTACTGGCAGGGGGCCTACAATGAGCAGTTCTTC.

This clonotype showed up just once. The conserved final phenylalanine or tryptophan is absent from the CDR3, which likely points to a read error. The rearrangement joins TRBV9 to TRBJ2-7; D is ambiguous. The V and J ends lost 0 bases and 0 bases respectively, with 4 bases between them. CDR3 length equals 13 residues. Germline CDR1 and CDR2: SGDLS and YYNGEE. The CDR3 loop is CASSVGVSYEQYL. For the CDR3, the DNA is TGTGCCAGCAGCGTAGGTGTCTCCTACGAGCAGTACCTC.

The chain recombines TRBV6-2 or TRBV6-3 with TRBJ2-1, with D perhaps assigned TRBD1 or TRBD2 (5 bases each). V lost 2 bases to trimming and J lost 11 bases, with 10 bases between them. There are 12 residues in the CDR3. Germline V gene data show CDR1 as MNHEY and CDR2 as SVGEGT. The CDR3 here is CASSYPGTQQFF. The CDR3 DNA reads as TGTGCCAGCAGTTACCCCGGGACGCAGCAGTTCTTC.

This clonotype was picked up many times. The J gene is TRBJ1-1, the V gene TRBV7-9; D is undetermined. This CDR3 is built from 15 residues. Trimming pared 5 bases from V and 4 bases from J, leaving 17 bases between. Germline-derived CDR1 and CDR2 are SEHNR and FQNEAQ (reference sequence). The CDR3 DNA is TGTGCCAGCAGCGAGGCGAATTGGCGCGGCACTGAAGCTTTCTTT. The encoded protein is CASSEANWRGTEAFF.

This clonotype has ten or more counts. The CDR3 coding sequence is TGTGCCAGCCGAAGGGCCTACGAGCAGTACTTC. Its protein is CASRRAYEQYF. This sequence joins TRBV5-8 and TRBJ2-7, with no clear D. The CDR3 length is 11 residues. V was trimmed by 7 bases and J by 2 bases, leaving 7 bases between them. Germline CDR1 and CDR2: SGHTS and YDEGEE.

To note about this clonotype: The germline gene is not matched at one end of the junction; a read error may be the cause. V usage is TRBV4-3 and J usage is TRBJ1-1; 7 bases fit TRBD1. The CDR3 length is 18 residues. Germline values: CDR1 LGHNA, CDR2 YSLEER. CDR3 DNA: TGCACCAGCAGCCAAGATCGGGGCGCAGGGGGGGCGAACACTGAAGCTTTCTTT. Its translation: CTSSQDRGAGGANTEAFF.

This clonotype was seen repeatedly, ten times or more. The V call is TRBV24-1, the J call TRBJ1-5, with no clear D. Germline CDR1 is KGHDR and CDR2 is SFDVKD. With 5 bases removed from V and 2 bases from J, the gap between germline ends came to 6 bases. This CDR3 is 13 amino acids long. The CDR3 sequence: CATSGMGNQPQHF. DNA for the CDR3: TGTGCCACCAGTGGTATGGGCAATCAGCCCCAGCATTTT.

In this sample, this clonotype turned up a few times. The rearrangement joins TRBV4-3 to TRBJ2-6; D ambiguous. The CDR3 length is 13 residues. The germline V gene encodes CDR1 LGHNA and CDR2 YSLEER. V lost 5 bases to trimming and J lost 4 bases, with 6 bases between them. This chain's CDR3 is CASSKTGANVLTF. CDR3 coding DNA: TGCGCCAGCAGCAAGACCGGGGCCAACGTCCTGACTTTC.

The DNA of the CDR3 is TGTGCCAGCAGCTCCAGGCCCCAGGCGGATCAGCCCCAGCATTTT. Translation: CASSSRPQADQPQHF. The chain recombines TRBV13 with TRBJ1-5; D is undetermined. The ends were cut back, 4 bases at V and 5 bases at J, with 15 bases in the middle. CDR3 size: 15 residues. Germline values: CDR1 PRHDT, CDR2 FYEKMQ (reference sequence).

The chain carries TRBV9 and TRBJ2-6; D is uncertain. The germline gives CDR1 SGDLS, CDR2 YYNGEE. Trimming took 5 bases from V and 4 from J, leaving 10 bases between them. The CDR3 totals 14 residues. As DNA, the CDR3 is TGTGCCAGCAGAGCACCCTGGGGGGCCAACGTCCTGACTTTC. Protein product: CASRAPWGANVLTF.